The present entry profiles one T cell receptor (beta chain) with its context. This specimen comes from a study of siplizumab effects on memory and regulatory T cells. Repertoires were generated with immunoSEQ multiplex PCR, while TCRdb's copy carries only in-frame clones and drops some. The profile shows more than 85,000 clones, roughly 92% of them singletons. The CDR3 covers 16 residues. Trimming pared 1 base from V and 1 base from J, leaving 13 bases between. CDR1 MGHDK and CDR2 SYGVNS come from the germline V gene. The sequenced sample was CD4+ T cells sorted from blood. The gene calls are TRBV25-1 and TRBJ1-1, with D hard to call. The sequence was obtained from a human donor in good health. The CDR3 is CASSELRSNPNTEAFF. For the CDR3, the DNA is TGTGCCAGCAGTGAATTACGCAGTAACCCGAACACTGAAGCTTTCTTT.